This entry lists 21 T cell receptor beta chains sequenced from one sample in a study of response to subunit inactivated influenza vaccine. MiXCR, applied by TCRdb to the RT-PCR reads, yields one record per CDR3 protein. The table lists fewer than 700,000 distinct CDR3 sequences, 13% of them singletons, with around 14% in the top ten. Sequencing was performed on PBMCs from blood, taken about 6 weeks after vaccination. The receptors here all came from a man aged 50-60 years who received an inactivated influenza vaccine.

The chain carries TRBV5-4 and TRBJ2-1; no clear D gene. Germline assignment: CDR1 SGHNT and CDR2 YYREEE (reference sequence). The CDR3 length is 14 residues. With 0 bases removed from V and 9 bases from J, the gap between germline ends came to 13 bases. CDR3 sequence reads: CASSLVSERGEQFF. The CDR3 coding sequence is TGTGCCAGCAGCTTGGTGTCAGAAAGAGGTGAGCAGTTCTTC. The full variable domain, in which reference TRBV5-4 and TRBJ2-1 provide the parts outside the CDR3, is ETGVTQSPTHLIKTRGQQVTLRCSSQSGHNTVSWYQQALGQGPQFIFQYYREEENGRGNFPPRFSGLQFPNYSSELNVNALELDDSALYLCASSLVSERGEQFFGPGTRLTVL.

The chain couples TRBV12-3 or TRBV12-4 to TRBJ2-3; TRBD2 might be the D (6 bases). Trimming took off 6 bases at V and 7 bases at J, with 20 bases between the two ends. The CDR3 has 15 residues. The CDR3 region is CASSLTCGISHTQYF. For the CDR3, the DNA is TGTGCCAGCAGCCTAACTTGCGGGATCTCACATACGCAGTATTTT.

This chain connects TRBV6-2 or TRBV6-3 to TRBJ2-1; 7 nucleotides line up with TRBD1. CDR1 and CDR2 from the germline V gene are MNHEY and SVGEGT. The CDR3 extends over 13 amino acids. V was clipped by 6 bases and J by 4 bases; unmatched bases: 3. This CDR3 reads CASRQGRYNEQFF. The CDR3 coding sequence is TGTGCCAGCAGACAGGGGCGGTACAATGAGCAGTTCTTC.

This CDR3 is CASSQGSNEQFF. In DNA, the CDR3 is TGTGCCAGCAGCCAAGGCTCCAATGAGCAGTTCTTC. The rearrangement links TRBV3-1 to TRBJ2-1, with no clear D. In germline, CDR1 is LGHDT, CDR2 YNNKEL (reference sequence). The V end lost 1 base, the J end lost 6 bases, and 4 bases lay between the germline ends. This CDR3 has 12 amino acids.

This chain uses TRBV18 with TRBJ2-7, with D maybe TRBD2 (7 bases). The CDR3 runs 16 residues. Germline CDR1 and CDR2: KGHSH and LQKENI. Trimming removed 6 bases from V and 4 bases from J, with 22 bases in between. Here the CDR3 reads CASSPSVGGGAYEQYF. CDR3 bases: TGTGCCAGCTCCCCCTCGGTGGGAGGGGGGGCGTACGAGCAGTACTTC.

The V gene is TRBV6-2 or TRBV6-3, the J gene TRBJ2-5; no definite D call. The CDR3 contains 13 residues. V lost 7 bases and J 2 bases, leaving 11 bases between the germline ends. From germline, CDR1 is MNHEY and CDR2 SVGEGT. The CDR3 here is CASKKLIQETQYF. DNA of the CDR3: TGTGCCAGCAAGAAACTCATTCAAGAGACCCAGTACTTC.

This clonotype was counted between two and nine times. The chain employs TRBV5-1 and TRBJ1-4; 9 bases line up with TRBD1. V lost 0 bases, J lost 7 bases, and 7 bases stayed unmatched. Germline V lookup: CDR1 SGHRS, CDR2 YFSETQ. This CDR3 region has 16 residues. CDR3 DNA: TGCGCCAGCAGCTTGGGATACGGACAGGGGAGTGAAAAACTGTTTTTT. Encoded protein: CASSLGYGQGSEKLFF.

There are a few counts of this clonotype. The chain employs TRBV12-3 or TRBV12-4 and TRBJ2-1, with 7 bases that match TRBD2. V dropped 6 bases and J dropped 5; count of bases not matched to a gene: 13. The CDR3 contains 16 residues. CDR3 region: CASRLLLASGHNEQFF. The CDR3 DNA is TGTGCCAGCAGGCTCCTTTTGGCTAGCGGCCACAATGAGCAGTTCTTC.

This clonotype has a handful of counts. The chain uses TRBV5-5 and TRBJ2-5, with 8 bases identical to TRBD2. This CDR3 contains 14 residues. Trimming removed 2 bases from V and 5 bases from J; junction bases left unmatched: 5. The germline CDR1 and CDR2 sequences are SGHKS and YYEKEE (reference sequence). CDR3 region: CASSFSGGIETQYF. As DNA, the CDR3 is TGTGCCAGCAGCTTCTCGGGAGGGATCGAGACCCAGTACTTC.

The J gene is TRBJ2-7, the V gene TRBV7-2; D not certain. The V gene's germline CDR1 is SGHTA and CDR2 FQGNSA. This CDR3 comprises 12 residues. V lost 3 bases to trimming and J lost 2 bases, with 5 bases between them. CDR3 nucleotide sequence: TGTGCCAGCAGCTTTGCAACCTACGAGCAGTACTTC. Amino acids: CASSFATYEQYF.

The V call is TRBV11-2, the J call TRBJ1-3; no clear D gene. The CDR3 extends over 12 amino acids. Germline CDR1 SGHAT, CDR2 FQNNGV. Trimming left V 5 bases short and J 8 bases short, with 10 bases between. CDR3 nucleotides: TGTGCCAGCAGCCCCCATTCGGACACCATATATTTT. Translating it yields CASSPHSDTIYF.

The J gene is TRBJ1-4, the V gene TRBV12-3 or TRBV12-4; D perhaps matches TRBD1 (6 bases). The CDR3 has 14 amino acids. The ends were cut back, 5 bases at V and 5 bases at J, with 12 bases in the middle. The CDR3, as DNA: TGTGCCAGCAGTACTCAGGGGTTCAATGAAAAACTGTTTTTT. As protein: CASSTQGFNEKLFF.

This clonotype was detected ten times or more. This chain connects TRBV12-3 or TRBV12-4 to TRBJ2-2; the match to TRBD2 covers 11 bases. There are 17 residues in the CDR3. V shed 3 bases and J 5 bases; nucleotides not matched to a gene: 8. CDR3 amino acids: CASSFLTSGTGTGELFF. In DNA form, the CDR3 reads TGTGCCAGCAGTTTTTTGACTAGCGGGACTGGTACCGGGGAGCTGTTTTTT.

This clonotype appeared a few times. This CDR3 reads CSARPGTSVETQYF. The CDR3 nucleotides are TGCAGTGCTAGACCAGGGACTAGCGTTGAGACCCAGTACTTC. The chain links TRBV20-1 to TRBJ2-5; 10 nucleotides line up with TRBD2. The trim removed 2 bases at V and 5 bases at J, leaving 5 bases unmatched. The CDR3 consists of 14 residues. Germline assignment: CDR1 DFQATT and CDR2 SNEGSKA (reference sequence).

This clonotype was picked up many times. V usage is TRBV7-2 and J usage is TRBJ2-3; no clear D gene. CDR3 length: 11 residues. V was clipped by 5 bases and J by 2 bases, with 2 bases between them. Germline lookup yields CDR1 SGHTA and CDR2 FQGNSA. The CDR3 region is CASSITDTQYF. The CDR3 nucleotides are TGTGCCAGCAGCATCACAGATACGCAGTATTTT.

The chain links TRBV19 to TRBJ2-2; 8 bases match TRBD2. The germline V gene has CDR1 LNHDA and CDR2 SQIVND (reference sequence). V lost 5 bases, J lost 1 base, and 3 bases stayed unmatched. This CDR3 is 15 amino acids long. The CDR3: CASSALAGNTGELFF. For the CDR3, the DNA is TGTGCCAGTAGTGCCCTAGCGGGGAACACCGGGGAGCTGTTTTTT. The full variable domain, rest sourced from reference TRBV19 and TRBJ2-2, is DGGITQSPKYLFRKEGQNVTLSCEQNLNHDAMYWYRQDPGQGLRLIYYSQIVNDFQKGDIAEGYSVSREKKESFPLTVTSAQKNPTAFYLCASSALAGNTGELFFGEGSRLTVL.

In its sample, this clonotype was seen a few times. The genes are TRBV6-1 and TRBJ2-7; D may be TRBD2 (5 bases). With 11 bases removed from V and 4 bases from J, the gap between germline ends came to 12 bases. The V gene's germline CDR1 is MNHNS and CDR2 SASEGT. This CDR3 comprises 11 residues. CDR3 amino acids: CAVPGGYEQYF. CDR3 bases: TGTGCCGTGCCCGGCGGGTACGAGCAGTACTTC.

This clonotype appeared many times. J is TRBJ2-2 and V is TRBV27; possibly TRBD1 for D (6 bases). CDR1 is MNHEY and CDR2 is SMNVEV in the germline V gene (reference sequence). Trimming cost V 0 bases and J 3 bases, with 17 bases left between them. The CDR3 sequence is 18 residues long. The CDR3 coding sequence is TGTGCCAGCAGTTTATCGGTTCCAGGGGACGGGGACACCGGGGAGCTGTTTTTT. Translated, it gives CASSLSVPGDGDTGELFF.

V and J are TRBV11-1 and TRBJ2-1; 8 bases agree with TRBD2. V lost 5 bases to trimming and J lost 4 bases; unmatched junction nucleotides: 7. Germline V gives CDR1 SGHAT, CDR2 FQDESV (reference sequence). CDR3 length: 15 amino acids. This chain's CDR3 is CASSRAGGVYNEQFF. The CDR3 region has the DNA TGTGCCAGCAGCCGCGCCGGGGGGGTTTACAATGAGCAGTTCTTC.

This clonotype has a handful of counts. The chain combines TRBV4-3 with TRBJ1-6, with a possible D match to TRBD1 (6 bases). CDR1 and CDR2 from the germline V gene are LGHNA and YSLEER. The CDR3 is 16 residues long. Deletions cut 2 bases from V and 1 base from J, with 9 bases between. The CDR3 sequence: CASSQKTGSYNSPLHF. The CDR3 nucleotides read TGCGCCAGCAGCCAAAAAACAGGGTCCTATAATTCACCCCTCCACTTT.

The V gene is TRBV12-3 or TRBV12-4, the J gene TRBJ2-2, with TRBD1 matching 8 bases. V shed 4 bases, J shed 3 bases, and the junction held 10 bases outside the gene matches. The length of the CDR3 is 17 residues. Written as DNA, the CDR3 is TGTGCCAGCAGTTACCCCAGCGGACAGGGCCACACCGGGGAGCTGTTTTTT. As protein: CASSYPSGQGHTGELFF.